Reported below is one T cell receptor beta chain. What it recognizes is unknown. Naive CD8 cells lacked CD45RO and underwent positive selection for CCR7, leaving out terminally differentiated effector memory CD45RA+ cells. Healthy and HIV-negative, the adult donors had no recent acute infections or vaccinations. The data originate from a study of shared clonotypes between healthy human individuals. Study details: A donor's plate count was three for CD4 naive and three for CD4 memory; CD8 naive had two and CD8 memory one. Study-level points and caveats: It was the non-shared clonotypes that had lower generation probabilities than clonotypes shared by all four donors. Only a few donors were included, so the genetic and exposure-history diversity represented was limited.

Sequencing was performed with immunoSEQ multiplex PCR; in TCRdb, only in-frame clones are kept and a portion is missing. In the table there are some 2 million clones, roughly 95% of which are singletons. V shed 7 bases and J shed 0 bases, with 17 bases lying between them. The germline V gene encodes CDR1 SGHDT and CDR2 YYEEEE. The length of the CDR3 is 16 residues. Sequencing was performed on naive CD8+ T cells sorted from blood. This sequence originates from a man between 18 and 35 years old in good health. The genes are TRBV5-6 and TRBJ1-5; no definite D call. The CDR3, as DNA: TGTGCCAGCGTCTTCCCGTGGGATTATAGCAATCAGCCCCAGCATTTT. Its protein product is CASVFPWDYSNQPQHF.